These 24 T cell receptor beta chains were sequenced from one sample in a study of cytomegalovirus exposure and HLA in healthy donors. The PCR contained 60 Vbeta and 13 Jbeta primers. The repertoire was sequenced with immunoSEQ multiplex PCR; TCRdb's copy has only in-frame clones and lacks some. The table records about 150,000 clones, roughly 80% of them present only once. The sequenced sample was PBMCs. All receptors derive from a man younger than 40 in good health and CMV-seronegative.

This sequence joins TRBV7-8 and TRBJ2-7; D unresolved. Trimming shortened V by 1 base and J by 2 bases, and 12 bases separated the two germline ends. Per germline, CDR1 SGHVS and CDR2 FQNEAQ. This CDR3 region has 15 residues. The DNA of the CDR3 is TGTGCCAGCAGCTTAGAAGAAACCGCGCCCTACGAGCAGTACTTC. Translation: CASSLEETAPYEQYF.

Here the CDR3 DNA reads TGTGCCAGCAGTTTCTACAGGGGGGATCAGCCCCAGCATTTT. Its protein product is CASSFYRGDQPQHF. The chain is built from TRBV2 and TRBJ1-5, with 8 bases matching TRBD1. J was trimmed by 5 bases and V by 5 bases; bases with no gene match: 5. Germline V gene lookup returns CDR1 SNHLY and CDR2 FYNNEI. The CDR3 loop spans 14 amino acids.

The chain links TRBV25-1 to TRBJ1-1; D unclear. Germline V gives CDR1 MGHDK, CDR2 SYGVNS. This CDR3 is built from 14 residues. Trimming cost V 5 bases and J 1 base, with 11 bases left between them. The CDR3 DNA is TGTGCCAGCAGTCAAATCGGGTCGAACACTGAAGCTTTCTTT. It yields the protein CASSQIGSNTEAFF.

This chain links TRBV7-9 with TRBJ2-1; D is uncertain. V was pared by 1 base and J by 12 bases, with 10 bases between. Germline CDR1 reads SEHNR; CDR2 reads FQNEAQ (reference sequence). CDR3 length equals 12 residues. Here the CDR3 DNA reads TGTGCCAGCAGCTTAGATTACCGCGGGCAGTTCTTC. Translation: CASSLDYRGQFF.

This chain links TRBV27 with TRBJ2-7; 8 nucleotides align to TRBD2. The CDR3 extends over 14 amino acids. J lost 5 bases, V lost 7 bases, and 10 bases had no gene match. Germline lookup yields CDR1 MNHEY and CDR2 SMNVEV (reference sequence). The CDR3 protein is CASNSGGRAHEQYF. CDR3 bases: TGTGCCAGCAACTCGGGGGGGCGAGCACACGAGCAGTACTTC.

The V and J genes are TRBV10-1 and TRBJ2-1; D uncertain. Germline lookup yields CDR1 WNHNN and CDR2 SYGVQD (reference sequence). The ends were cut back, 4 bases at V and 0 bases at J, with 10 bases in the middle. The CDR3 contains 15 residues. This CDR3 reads CASSGGVSSYNEQFF. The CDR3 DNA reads TGCGCCAGCAGTGGCGGCGTTAGCTCCTACAATGAGCAGTTCTTC.

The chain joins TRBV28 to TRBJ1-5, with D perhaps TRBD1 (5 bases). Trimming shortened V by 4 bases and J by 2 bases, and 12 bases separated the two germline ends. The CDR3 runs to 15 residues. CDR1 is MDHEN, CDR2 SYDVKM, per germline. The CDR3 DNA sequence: TGTGCCAGCAGTTCCCCGGGGGGTGGCAATCAGCCCCAGCATTTT. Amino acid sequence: CASSSPGGGNQPQHF.

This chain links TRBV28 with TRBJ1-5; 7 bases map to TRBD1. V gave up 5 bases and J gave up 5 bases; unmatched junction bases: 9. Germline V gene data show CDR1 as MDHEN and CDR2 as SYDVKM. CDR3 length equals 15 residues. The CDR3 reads CASSPNRGWDQPQHF. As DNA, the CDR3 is TGTGCCAGCAGTCCCAACAGGGGTTGGGATCAGCCCCAGCATTTT.

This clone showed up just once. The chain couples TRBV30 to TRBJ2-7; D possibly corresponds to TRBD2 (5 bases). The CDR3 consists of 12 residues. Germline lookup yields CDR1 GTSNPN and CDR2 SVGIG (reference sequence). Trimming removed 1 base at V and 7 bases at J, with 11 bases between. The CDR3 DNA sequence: TGTGCCTGGAGTGGAGGAGGTTGGGAGCAGTACTTC. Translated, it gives CAWSGGGWEQYF.

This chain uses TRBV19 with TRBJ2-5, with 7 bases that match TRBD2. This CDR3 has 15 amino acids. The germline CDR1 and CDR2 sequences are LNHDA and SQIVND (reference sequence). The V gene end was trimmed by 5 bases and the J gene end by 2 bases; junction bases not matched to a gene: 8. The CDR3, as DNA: TGTGCCAGTAGTCCTCGGGACTATACACAAGAGACCCAGTACTTC. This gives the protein CASSPRDYTQETQYF.

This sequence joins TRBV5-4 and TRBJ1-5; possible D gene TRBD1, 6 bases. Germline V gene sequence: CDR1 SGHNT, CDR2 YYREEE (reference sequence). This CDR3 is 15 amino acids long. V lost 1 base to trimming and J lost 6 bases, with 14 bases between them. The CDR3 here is CASSLNLGAGQPQHF. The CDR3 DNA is TGTGCCAGCAGCTTGAACCTGGGGGCCGGTCAGCCCCAGCATTTT.

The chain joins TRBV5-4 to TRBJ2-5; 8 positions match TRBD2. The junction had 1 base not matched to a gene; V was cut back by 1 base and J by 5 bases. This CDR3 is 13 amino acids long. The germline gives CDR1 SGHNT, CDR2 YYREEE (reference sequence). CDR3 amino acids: CASSLPSGETQYF. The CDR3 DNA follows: TGTGCCAGCAGCTTGCCTAGCGGGGAGACCCAGTACTTC.

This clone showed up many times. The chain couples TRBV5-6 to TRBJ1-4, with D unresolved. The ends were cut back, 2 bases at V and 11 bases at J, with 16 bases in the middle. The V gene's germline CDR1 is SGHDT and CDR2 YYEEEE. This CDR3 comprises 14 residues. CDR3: CASSFTTEGGKLFF. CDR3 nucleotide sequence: TGTGCCAGCAGCTTTACTACCGAAGGAGGGAAACTGTTTTTT.

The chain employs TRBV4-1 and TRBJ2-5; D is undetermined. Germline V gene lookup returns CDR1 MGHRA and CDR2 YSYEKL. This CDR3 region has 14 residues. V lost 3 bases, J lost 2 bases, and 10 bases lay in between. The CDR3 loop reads CASSHSYDQETQYF. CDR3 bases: TGCGCCAGCAGCCATAGCTACGATCAAGAGACCCAGTACTTC.

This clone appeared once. The CDR3 DNA reads as TGTGCCATCGGGCAGAATAATTACGAGCAGTACTTC. Protein: CAIGQNNYEQYF. The chain links TRBV10-3 to TRBJ2-7; D unclear. The CDR3 consists of 12 residues. Per germline, CDR1 ENHRY and CDR2 SYGVKD. V dropped 8 bases and J dropped 4 bases, with 12 bases sitting between them.

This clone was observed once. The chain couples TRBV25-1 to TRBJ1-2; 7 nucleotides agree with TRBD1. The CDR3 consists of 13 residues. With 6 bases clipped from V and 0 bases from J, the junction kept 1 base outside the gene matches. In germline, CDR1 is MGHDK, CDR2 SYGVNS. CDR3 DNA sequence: TGTGCCAGCAGGGACAGGACTAACTATGGCTACACCTTC. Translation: CASRDRTNYGYTF.

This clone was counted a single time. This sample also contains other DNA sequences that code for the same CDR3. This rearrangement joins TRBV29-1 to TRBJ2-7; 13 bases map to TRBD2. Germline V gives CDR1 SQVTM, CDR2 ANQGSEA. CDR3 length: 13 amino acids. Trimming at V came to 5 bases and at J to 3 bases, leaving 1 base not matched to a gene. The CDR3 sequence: CSVRTSGSYEQYF. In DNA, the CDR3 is TGCAGCGTTAGGACTAGCGGGAGCTACGAGCAGTACTTC.

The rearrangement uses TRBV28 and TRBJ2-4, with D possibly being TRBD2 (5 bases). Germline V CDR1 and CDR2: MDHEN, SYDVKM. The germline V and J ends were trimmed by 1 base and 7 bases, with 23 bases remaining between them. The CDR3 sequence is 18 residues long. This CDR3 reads CASSLFLAGGDKVNIQYF. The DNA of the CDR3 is TGTGCCAGCAGTTTATTTCTAGCTGGTGGGGATAAGGTGAACATTCAGTACTTC.

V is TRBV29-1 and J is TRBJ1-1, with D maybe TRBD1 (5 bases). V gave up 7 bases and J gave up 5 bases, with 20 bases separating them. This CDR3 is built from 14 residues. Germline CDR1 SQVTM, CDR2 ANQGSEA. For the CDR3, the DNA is TGCAGCGCTCTAGGCCGGAGGGGCAAAACTGAAGCTTTCTTT. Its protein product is CSALGRRGKTEAFF.

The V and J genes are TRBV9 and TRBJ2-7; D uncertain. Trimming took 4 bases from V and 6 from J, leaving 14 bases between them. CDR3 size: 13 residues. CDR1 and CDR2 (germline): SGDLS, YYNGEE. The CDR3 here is CASSPGVPGEQYF. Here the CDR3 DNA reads TGTGCCAGCAGCCCCGGTGTCCCGGGCGAGCAGTACTTC.

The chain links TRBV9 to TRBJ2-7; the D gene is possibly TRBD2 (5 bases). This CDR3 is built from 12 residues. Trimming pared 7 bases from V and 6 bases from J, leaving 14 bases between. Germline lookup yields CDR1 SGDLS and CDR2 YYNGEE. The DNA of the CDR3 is TGTGCCAGCGGTCAAAGCCGGGGCGAGCAGTACTTC. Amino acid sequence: CASGQSRGEQYF.

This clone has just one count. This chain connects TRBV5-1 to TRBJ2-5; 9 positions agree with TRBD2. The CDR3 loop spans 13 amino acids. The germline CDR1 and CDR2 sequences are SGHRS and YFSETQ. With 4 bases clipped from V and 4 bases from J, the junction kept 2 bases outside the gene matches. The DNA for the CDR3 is TGCGCCAGCAGCCCTAGCGGGGTAGAGACCCAGTACTTC. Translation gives CASSPSGVETQYF.

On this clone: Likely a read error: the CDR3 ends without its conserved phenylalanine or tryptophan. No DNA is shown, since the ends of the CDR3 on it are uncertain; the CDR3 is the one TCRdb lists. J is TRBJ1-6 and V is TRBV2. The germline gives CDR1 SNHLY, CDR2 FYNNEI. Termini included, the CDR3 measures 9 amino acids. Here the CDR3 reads CASSPTGVD.

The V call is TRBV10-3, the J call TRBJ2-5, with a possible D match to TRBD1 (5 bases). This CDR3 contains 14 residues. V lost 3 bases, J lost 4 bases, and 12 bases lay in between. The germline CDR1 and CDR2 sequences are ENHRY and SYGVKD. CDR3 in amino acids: CAISDQGAGETQYF. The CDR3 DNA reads TGTGCCATCAGTGACCAGGGTGCAGGAGAGACCCAGTACTTC.